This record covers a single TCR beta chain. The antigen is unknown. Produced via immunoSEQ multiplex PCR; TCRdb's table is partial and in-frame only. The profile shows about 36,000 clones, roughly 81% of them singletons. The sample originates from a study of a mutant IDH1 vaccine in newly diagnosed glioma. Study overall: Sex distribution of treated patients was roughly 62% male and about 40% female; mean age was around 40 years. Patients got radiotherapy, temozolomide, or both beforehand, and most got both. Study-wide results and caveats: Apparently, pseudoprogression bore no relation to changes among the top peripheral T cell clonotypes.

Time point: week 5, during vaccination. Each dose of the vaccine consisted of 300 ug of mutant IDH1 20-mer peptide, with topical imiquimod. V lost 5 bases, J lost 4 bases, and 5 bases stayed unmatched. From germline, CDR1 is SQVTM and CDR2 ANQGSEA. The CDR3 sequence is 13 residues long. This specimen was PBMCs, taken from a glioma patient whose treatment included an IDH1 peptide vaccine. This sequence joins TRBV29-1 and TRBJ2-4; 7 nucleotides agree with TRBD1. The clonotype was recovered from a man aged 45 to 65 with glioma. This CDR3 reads CSVPGQLKNIQYF. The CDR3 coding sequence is TGCAGCGTTCCGGGACAGCTTAAAAACATTCAGTACTTC.